The present T cell receptor beta chain was sequenced within a study of vaccination and CD4 T cells after COVID-19. The wider study: Each individual in the study obtained two doses of BNT162b2 or mRNA-1273 vaccine. The authors used overlapping spike peptides from SARS-CoV-2, HCoV-NL63, HCoV-OC43 and HCoV-229E to stimulate cells. Post-vaccine sample collection happened at a median of approximately 74 days after dose two, ranging 14 to 241.

The CDR3 has 15 residues. Trimming removed 1 base from V and 8 bases from J, with 15 bases in between. Germline V lookup: CDR1 SGHTA, CDR2 FQGNSA. This clonotype was found a few times. What it binds is not known. CD4+ T cells that had been cultured provided DNA sequenced with the Oncomine TCR Beta short-read assay. MiXCR, applied by TCRdb to the PCR reads, yields one record per CDR3 protein. The profile shows approximately 9,300 distinct CDR3 sequences, 55% to 75% of them singletons. Treatment specified: 10-day PBMC culture with coronavirus spike peptide pools or control peptides (ViraFEST assay). This TCR came from a human donor who had recovered from COVID-19. This chain uses TRBV7-2 with TRBJ1-3, with a weak D call TRBD1 (5 bases). Sequencing was carried out using CD4+ T cells from blood, cultured in vitro. The CDR3 loop is CASSLVRGWGDTIYF. CDR3 sequence (DNA): TGTGCCAGCAGCTTAGTCCGGGGCTGGGGGGACACCATATATTTT.